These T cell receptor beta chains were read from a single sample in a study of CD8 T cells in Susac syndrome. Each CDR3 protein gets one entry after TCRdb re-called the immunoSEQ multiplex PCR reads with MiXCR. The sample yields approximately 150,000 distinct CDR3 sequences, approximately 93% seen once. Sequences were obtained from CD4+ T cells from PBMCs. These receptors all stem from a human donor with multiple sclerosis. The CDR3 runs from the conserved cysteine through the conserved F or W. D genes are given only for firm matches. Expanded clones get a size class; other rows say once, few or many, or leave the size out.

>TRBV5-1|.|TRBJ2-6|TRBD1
CASSPGTAGANVLTF
TGCGCCAGCAGCCCTGGGACAGCTGGGGCCAACGTCCTGACTTTC
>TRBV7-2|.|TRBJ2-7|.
CASSLSGTYEQYF
TGTGCCAGCAGCTTATCAGGCACCTACGAGCAGTACTTC
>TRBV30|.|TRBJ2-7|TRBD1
CAWSPGTGNYEQYF
TGTGCCTGGAGCCCCGGGACAGGGAATTACGAGCAGTACTTC
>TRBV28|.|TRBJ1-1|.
CASSLRSGLEAFF
TGTGCCAGCAGTTTAAGATCCGGCCTTGAAGCTTTCTTT
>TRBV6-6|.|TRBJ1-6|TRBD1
CASTSDRVNSPLHF
TGTGCCAGCACCTCGGACAGGGTGAATTCACCCCTCCACTTT
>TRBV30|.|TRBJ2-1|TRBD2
CAWSLGAGGLFF
TGTGCCTGGAGTTTGGGGGCGGGGGGGCTCTTCTTC
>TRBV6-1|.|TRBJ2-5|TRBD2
CASRGLAGRADQETQYF
TGTGCCAGCAGGGGACTAGCGGGGCGGGCCGACCAAGAGACCCAGTACTTC
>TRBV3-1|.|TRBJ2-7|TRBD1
CASSLNRGEEQYF
TGTGCCAGCAGCCTGAACAGGGGGGAAGAGCAGTACTTC
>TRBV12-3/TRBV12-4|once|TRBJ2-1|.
CASSLRWGGAEQFF
TGTGCCAGCAGTCTTCGATGGGGGGGGGCAGAGCAGTTCTTC
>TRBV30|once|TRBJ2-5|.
CAGVFQETQYF
TGTGCGGGAGTTTTCCAAGAGACCCAGTACTTC
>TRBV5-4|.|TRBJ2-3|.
CASSFGGLGTDTQYF
TGTGCCAGCAGCTTCGGGGGGCTGGGCACAGATACGCAGTATTTT
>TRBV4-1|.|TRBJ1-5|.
CASSQERGAVNQPQHF
TGCGCCAGCAGCCAAGAGCGGGGGGCTGTCAATCAGCCCCAGCATTTT
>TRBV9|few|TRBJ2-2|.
CASSVAPNTGELFF
TGTGCCAGCAGCGTCGCTCCGAACACCGGGGAGCTGTTTTTT
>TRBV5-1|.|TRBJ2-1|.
CASSSAGATYNEQFF
TGCGCCAGCAGCTCGGCGGGGGCCACCTACAATGAGCAGTTCTTC